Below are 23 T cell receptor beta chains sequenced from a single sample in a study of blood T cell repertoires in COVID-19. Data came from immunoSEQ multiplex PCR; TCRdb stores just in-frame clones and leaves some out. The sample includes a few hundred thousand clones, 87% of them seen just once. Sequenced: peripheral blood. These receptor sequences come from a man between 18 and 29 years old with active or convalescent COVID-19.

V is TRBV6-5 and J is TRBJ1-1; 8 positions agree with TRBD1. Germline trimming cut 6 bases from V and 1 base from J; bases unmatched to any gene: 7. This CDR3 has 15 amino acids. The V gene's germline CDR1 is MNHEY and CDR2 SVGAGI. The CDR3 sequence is CASRPPRGQNTEAFF. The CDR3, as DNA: TGTGCCAGCAGACCCCCCAGGGGGCAGAACACTGAAGCTTTCTTT.

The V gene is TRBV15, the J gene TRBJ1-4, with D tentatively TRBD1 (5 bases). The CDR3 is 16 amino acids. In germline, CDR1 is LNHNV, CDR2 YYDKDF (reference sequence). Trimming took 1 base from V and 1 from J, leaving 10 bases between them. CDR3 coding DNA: TGTGCCACCAGCAGAGGTGGGGCAGGAACTAATGAAAAACTGTTTTTT. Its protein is CATSRGGAGTNEKLFF.

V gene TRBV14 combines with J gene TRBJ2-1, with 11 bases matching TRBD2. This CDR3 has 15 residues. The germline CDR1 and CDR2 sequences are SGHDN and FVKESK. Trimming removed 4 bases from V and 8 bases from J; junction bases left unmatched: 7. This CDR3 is CASSPIAGGPHEQFF. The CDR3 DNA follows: TGTGCCAGCAGCCCAATAGCGGGGGGGCCTCATGAGCAGTTCTTC. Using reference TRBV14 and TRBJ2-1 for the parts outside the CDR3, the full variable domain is EAGVTQFPSHSVIEKGQTVTLRCDPISGHDNLYWYRRVMGKEIKFLLHFVKESKQDESGMPNNRFLAERTGGTYSTLKVQPAELEDSGVYFCASSPIAGGPHEQFFGPGTRLTVL.

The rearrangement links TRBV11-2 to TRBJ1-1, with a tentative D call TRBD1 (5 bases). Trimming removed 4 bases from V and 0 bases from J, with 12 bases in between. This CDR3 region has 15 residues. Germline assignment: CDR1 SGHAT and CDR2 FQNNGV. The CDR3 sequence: CASSSHRRMNTEAFF. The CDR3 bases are TGTGCCAGCAGCTCGCACAGGAGAATGAACACTGAAGCTTTCTTT.

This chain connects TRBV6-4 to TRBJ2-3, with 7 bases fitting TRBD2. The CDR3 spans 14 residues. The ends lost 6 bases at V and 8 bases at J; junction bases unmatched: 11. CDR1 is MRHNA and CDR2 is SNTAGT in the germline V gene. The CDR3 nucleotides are TGTGCCAGCAGCCCTGAGGGCGGGAGTGTTACGCAGTATTTT. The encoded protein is CASSPEGGSVTQYF.

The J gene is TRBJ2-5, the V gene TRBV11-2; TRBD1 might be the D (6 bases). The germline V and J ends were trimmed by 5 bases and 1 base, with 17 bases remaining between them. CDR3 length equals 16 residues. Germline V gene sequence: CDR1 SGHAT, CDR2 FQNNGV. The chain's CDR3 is CASSARPWDIQETQYF. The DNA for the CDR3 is TGTGCCAGCAGCGCGCGGCCCTGGGACATCCAAGAGACCCAGTACTTC.

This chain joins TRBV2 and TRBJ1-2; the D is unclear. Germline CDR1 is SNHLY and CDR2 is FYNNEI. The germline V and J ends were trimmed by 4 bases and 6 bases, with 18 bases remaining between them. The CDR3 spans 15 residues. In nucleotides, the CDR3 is TGTGCCAGCAGTGGGAGGAGGGTAGTTTCAGATGGCTACACCTTC. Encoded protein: CASSGRRVVSDGYTF.

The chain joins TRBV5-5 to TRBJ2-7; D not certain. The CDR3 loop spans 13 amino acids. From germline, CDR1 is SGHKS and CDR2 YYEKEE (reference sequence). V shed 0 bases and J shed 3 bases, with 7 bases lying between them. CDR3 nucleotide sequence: TGTGCCAGCAGCTTGGGAGGCGGCTACGAGCAGTACTTC. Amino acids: CASSLGGGYEQYF.

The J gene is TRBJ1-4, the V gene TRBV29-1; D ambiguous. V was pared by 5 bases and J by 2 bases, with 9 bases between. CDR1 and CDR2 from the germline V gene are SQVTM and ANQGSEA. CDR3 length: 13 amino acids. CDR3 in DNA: TGCAGCGTTAGAGATCCCACTAATGAAAAACTGTTTTTT. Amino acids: CSVRDPTNEKLFF.

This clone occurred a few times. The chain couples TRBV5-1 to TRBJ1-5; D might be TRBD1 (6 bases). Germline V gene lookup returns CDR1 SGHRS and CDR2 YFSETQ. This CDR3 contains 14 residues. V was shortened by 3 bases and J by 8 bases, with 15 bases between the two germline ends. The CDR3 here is CASSSFVGAKPQHF. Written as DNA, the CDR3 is TGCGCCAGCAGCTCCTTCGTGGGGGCAAAGCCCCAGCATTTT.

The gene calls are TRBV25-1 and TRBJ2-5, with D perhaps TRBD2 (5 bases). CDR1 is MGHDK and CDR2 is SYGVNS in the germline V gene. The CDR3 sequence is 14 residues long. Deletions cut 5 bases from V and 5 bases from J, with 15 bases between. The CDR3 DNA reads TGTGCCAGCAGTACCGGGGATGTAGGGGAGACCCAGTACTTC. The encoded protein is CASSTGDVGETQYF.

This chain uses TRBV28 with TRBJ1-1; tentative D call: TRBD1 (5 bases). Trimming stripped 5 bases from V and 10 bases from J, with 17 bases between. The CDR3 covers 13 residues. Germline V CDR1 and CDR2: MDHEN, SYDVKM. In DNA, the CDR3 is TGTGCCAGCAGTGATCAGGGTCTGTTATCAGCTTTCTTT. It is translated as CASSDQGLLSAFF. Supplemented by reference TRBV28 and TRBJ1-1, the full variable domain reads DVKVTQSSRYLVKRTGEKVFLECVQDMDHENMFWYRQDPGLGLRLIYFSYDVKMKEKGDIPEGYSVSREKKERFSLILESASTNQTSMYLCASSDQGLLSAFFGQGTRLTVV.

The CDR3 DNA follows: TGTGCCAGTAGTATTGGGGGGACAGGGCGCTCTGGAAACACCATATATTTT. As protein: CASSIGGTGRSGNTIYF. The genes are TRBV19 and TRBJ1-3, with 9 bases lining up with TRBD1. CDR3 length equals 17 residues. The trim removed 3 bases at V and 0 bases at J, leaving 6 bases unmatched. Germline lookup yields CDR1 LNHDA and CDR2 SQIVND (reference sequence).

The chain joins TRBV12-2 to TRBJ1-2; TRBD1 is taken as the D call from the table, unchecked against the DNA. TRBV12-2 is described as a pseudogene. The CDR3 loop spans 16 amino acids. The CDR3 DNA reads TGTGCAAGTCGCCACTTGTGGGCAGGGGTTGTCTATGGCTACACCTTC. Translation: CASRHLWAGVVYGYTF.

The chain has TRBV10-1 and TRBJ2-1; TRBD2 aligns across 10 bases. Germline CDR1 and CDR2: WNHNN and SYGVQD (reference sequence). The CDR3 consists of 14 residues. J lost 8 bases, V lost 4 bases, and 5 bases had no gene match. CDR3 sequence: CASSAASGGDEQFF. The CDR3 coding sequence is TGCGCCAGCAGTGCGGCTAGCGGGGGCGATGAGCAGTTCTTC.

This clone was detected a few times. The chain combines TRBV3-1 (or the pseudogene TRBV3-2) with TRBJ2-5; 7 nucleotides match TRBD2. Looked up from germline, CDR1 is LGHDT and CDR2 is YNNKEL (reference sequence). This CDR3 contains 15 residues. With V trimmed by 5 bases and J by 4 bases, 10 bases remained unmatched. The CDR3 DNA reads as TGTGCCAGCAGCGTCACTAGCGCCGAGGGAGAGACCCAGTACTTC. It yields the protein CASSVTSAEGETQYF.

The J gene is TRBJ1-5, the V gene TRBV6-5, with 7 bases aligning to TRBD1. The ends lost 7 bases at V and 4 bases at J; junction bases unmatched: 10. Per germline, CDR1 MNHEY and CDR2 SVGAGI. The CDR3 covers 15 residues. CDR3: CASTGGLTSNQPQHF. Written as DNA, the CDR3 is TGTGCCAGCACAGGGGGATTGACAAGTAATCAGCCCCAGCATTTT.

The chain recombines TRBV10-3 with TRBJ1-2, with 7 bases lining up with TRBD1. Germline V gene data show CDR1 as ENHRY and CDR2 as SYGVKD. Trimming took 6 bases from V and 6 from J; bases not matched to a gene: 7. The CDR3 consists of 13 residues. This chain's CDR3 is CAIRTTGFNGYTF. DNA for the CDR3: TGTGCCATCAGGACGACAGGGTTTAATGGCTACACCTTC.

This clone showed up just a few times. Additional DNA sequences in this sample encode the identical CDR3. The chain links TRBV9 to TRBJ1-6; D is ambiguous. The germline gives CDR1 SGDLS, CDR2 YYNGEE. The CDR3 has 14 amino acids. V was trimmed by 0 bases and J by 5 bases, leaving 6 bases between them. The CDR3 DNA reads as TGTGCCAGCAGCGTAGGGCAGAATAATTCACCCCTCCACTTT. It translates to CASSVGQNNSPLHF. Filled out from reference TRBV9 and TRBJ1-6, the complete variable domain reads DSGVTQTPKHLITATGQRVTLRCSPRSGDLSVYWYQQSLDQGLQFLIQYYNGEERAKGNILERFSAQQFPDLHSELNLSSLELGDSALYFCASSVGQNNSPLHFGNGTRLTVT.

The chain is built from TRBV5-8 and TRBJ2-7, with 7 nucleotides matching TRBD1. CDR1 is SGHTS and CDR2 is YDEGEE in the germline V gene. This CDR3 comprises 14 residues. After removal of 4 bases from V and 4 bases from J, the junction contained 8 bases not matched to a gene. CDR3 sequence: CASSQPDREYEQYF. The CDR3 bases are TGTGCCAGCAGCCAACCAGACAGGGAATACGAGCAGTACTTC.

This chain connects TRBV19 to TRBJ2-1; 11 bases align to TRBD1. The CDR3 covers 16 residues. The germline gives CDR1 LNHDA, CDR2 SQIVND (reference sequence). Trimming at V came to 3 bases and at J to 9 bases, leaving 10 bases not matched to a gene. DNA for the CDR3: TGTGCCAGTAGTATGACCGGGACAGGGGGTTTCAGTGAGCAGTTCTTC. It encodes CASSMTGTGGFSEQFF.

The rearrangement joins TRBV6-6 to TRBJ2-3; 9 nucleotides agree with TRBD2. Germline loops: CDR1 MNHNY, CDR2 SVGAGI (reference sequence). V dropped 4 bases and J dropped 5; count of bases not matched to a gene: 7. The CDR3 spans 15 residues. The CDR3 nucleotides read TGTGCCAGCAGTTTGTCGGGACTAGCAAGAGATACGCAGTATTTT. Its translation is CASSLSGLARDTQYF.

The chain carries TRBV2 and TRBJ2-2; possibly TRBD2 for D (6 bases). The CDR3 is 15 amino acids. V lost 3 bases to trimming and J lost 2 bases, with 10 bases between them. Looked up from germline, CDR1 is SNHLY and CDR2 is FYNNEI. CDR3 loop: CASSDGGSNTGELFF. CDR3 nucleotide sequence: TGTGCCAGCAGTGATGGAGGGAGTAACACCGGGGAGCTGTTTTTT. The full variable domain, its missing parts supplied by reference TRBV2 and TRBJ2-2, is EPEVTQTPSHQVTQMGQEVILRCVPISNHLYFYWYRQILGQKVEFLVSFYNNEISEKSEIFDDQFSVERPDGSNFTLKIRSTKLEDSAMYFCASSDGGSNTGELFFGEGSRLTVL.